This T cell receptor (beta chain) appears in the sequencing data of a study of T cell responses to AZD1222 COVID-19 vaccine (dated by TCRdb to about 2021). The study in broad terms: TCR sequencing was performed for more than 230 trial participants, of whom approximately 200 were given two doses of AZD1222 and around 25 were given two doses of MenACWY control vaccine. Trial participants were enrolled into age subgroups of 18-55, 56-69 and 70-plus years, which contained about 150, 28 and 57 TCR-sequenced participants, respectively.

The paper as a whole reports these results and caveats: The 56-69-year group was small, and its depth increase did not reach significance, likely because of low power. Nearly half of unique spike-specific TCRs reportedly recognized epitopes outside regions mutated in the B.1.351 and B.1.1.7 variants. Conclusions about previously exposed vaccinees were limited because only six AZD1222 recipients were SARS-CoV-2 seropositive at baseline. Most participants were white British and females outnumbered males, and the authors suggested that clonal diversity may have been underestimated. A significant rise in spike-specific TCR breadth and depth was observed after two AZD1222 doses relative to day 0 and relative to MenACWY recipients. Because no day 14 peak-response samples were available, repertoires were characterized only after the peak T cell response. The vaccine-associated CD4 TCRs covered the entire spike protein, and the dominant responses fell in regions 160-218 and 743-854.

The meaning of the sample's time point label: about 28 days (+/-7) after the second vaccine dose. Because spike-specific TCR depth and breadth did not differ between the two schedules, AZD1222 recipients who got a second dose at roughly 4 weeks were pooled with those who got a second dose at roughly 12 weeks. Vaccinee samples came from UK trials COV001 and COV002, including a single-blind randomized controlled phase 2/3 trial of AZD1222 (ChAdOx1 nCoV-19) in healthy adults. For TCRbeta chain sequencing, PBMC samples from trial participants were taken at day 0 and at day 28 after the second dose. In the case of this clone: This clone's antigen is unknown. Per-nucleotide qualities are absent, and no much larger clonotype sits a single base away.

The CDR3 regions of human TCRbeta chains were subjected to immunosequencing. The original pipeline was this. TCRs in the repertoires were matched against a reference library of SARS-CoV-2-specific TCRs that had been generated with the MIRA antigen-specificity platform. Breadth was defined as the fraction of unique TCRs that were SARS-CoV-2-associated, and depth was defined as the fraction of total T cells that were SARS-CoV-2-associated. Each spike-specific TCR was assigned to its reactive spike region and to a CD4 or CD8 class using the MIRA data. Log10-transformed breadth and depth values were compared by one-way ANOVA with Sidak's multiple comparisons tests. The clones in this table, taken by TCRdb from immuneACCESS, are in-frame only. Not every clone is retained; where verified, under half of the shortfall comes from an unresolved V gene, and the cause of the rest is unknown. The V and J calls and clone size are taken from that table; D and trimming were inferred from the DNA. This sample lists 110,000 or so clones; 70% to 90% were detected once. The top ten hold approximately 15% of the sample.

There are 14 amino acids in the CDR3, from cysteine to phenylalanine inclusive. Only the CDR3 DNA stays, 42 bases, in frame from base 1. The germline V gene encodes CDR1 LGHDT and CDR2 YNNKEL (reference sequence). At the junction V is shortened by 1 base and J by 7 bases, with 14 bases in between. The sequence derives from an adult who received the AZD1222 COVID-19 vaccine. The sequenced sample was peripheral blood, obtained 28 days after the second AZD1222 dose. The V gene is TRBV3-1 (or the pseudogene TRBV3-2) and the J gene is TRBJ2-7; the D region possibly corresponds to TRBD2 (7 bases align). The CDR3 protein: CASSQGEGGREQYF. Read as DNA, the sequence is TGTGCCAGCAGCCAAGGGGAGGGGGGGCGAGAGCAGTACTTC.